Listed here is a single T cell receptor (beta chain). The sample belongs to a study of blood T cell repertoires in COVID-19. Study-level information: COVID-19 samples from acute and convalescent phases originated in the United States, Italy and Spain.

The V end was cut by 3 bases, the J end by 4 bases, with 6 bases between. CDR1 is ENHRY, CDR2 SYGVKD, per germline. The CDR3 contains 12 residues. In the original workflow: Researchers report that nucleated cell counts were estimated from reference gene primer amplification. Profiled with immunoSEQ multiplex PCR; TCRdb holds only in-frame clones, not every one. V and J calls and clone size come straight from that table; D and trimming were deduced from the DNA. The sample has 120,000 or so clones, roughly 79% seen once; the top ten hold about 2.5%. The clonotype originates from a man aged 70 or older with acute or convalescent COVID-19. Sequenced: peripheral blood. The chain recombines TRBV10-3 with TRBJ1-1; D unresolved. For the CDR3, the DNA is TGTGCCATCAGTGAACGGTCCACTGAAGCTTTCTTT. Translated: CAISERSTEAFF.